Shown below are 22 T cell receptor beta chains from a single sample sequenced in a study of blood T cell repertoires in COVID-19. Produced via immunoSEQ multiplex PCR; TCRdb's table is partial and in-frame only. Of 200,000 to 300,000 clones detected, about 85% appear once; the ten largest clones hold roughly 3%. Input material: peripheral blood. The receptors here all came from a man between 18 and 35 years old with active or convalescent COVID-19.

The gene calls are TRBV3-1 (or the pseudogene TRBV3-2) and TRBJ1-6; no firm D call. Germline loops: CDR1 LGHDT, CDR2 YNNKEL (reference sequence). Trimming removed 0 bases at V and 10 bases at J, with 19 bases between. The CDR3 has 17 residues. The CDR3 coding sequence is TGTGCCAGCAGCCAAGATCTGGGTTTTACAGTCCGATCACCCCTCCACTTT. Translation gives CASSQDLGFTVRSPLHF.

The V call is TRBV7-9, the J call TRBJ1-4; 7 nucleotides align to TRBD1. The J segment lost 3 bases and the V segment lost 7 bases, leaving 5 bases of the junction unmatched. This CDR3 contains 14 residues. CDR1 is SEHNR, CDR2 FQNEAQ, per germline (reference sequence). Here the CDR3 reads CASTSQGSNEKLFF. CDR3 bases: TGTGCCAGCACCTCACAGGGGTCTAATGAAAAACTGTTTTTT.

The chain links TRBV6-5 to TRBJ2-7; tentatively, D is TRBD2 (5 bases). Trimming pared 4 bases from V and 2 bases from J, leaving 12 bases between. The length of the CDR3 is 14 residues. Germline V gene data show CDR1 as MNHEY and CDR2 as SVGAGI. In DNA form, the CDR3 reads TGTGCCAGCAGTTCACTTACTAGACCCTACGAGCAGTACTTC. Residues: CASSSLTRPYEQYF.

The rearrangement links TRBV19 to TRBJ1-5; unclear D gene. Germline V gene sequence: CDR1 LNHDA, CDR2 SQIVND (reference sequence). The CDR3 consists of 14 residues. The germline V and J ends were trimmed by 0 bases and 6 bases, with 9 bases remaining between them. The DNA of the CDR3 is TGTGCCAGTAGTATAGATATTGAGGGTCAGCCCCAGCATTTT. Protein product: CASSIDIEGQPQHF. The whole variable domain, filled in from reference TRBV19 and TRBJ1-5, reads DGGITQSPKYLFRKEGQNVTLSCEQNLNHDAMYWYRQDPGQGLRLIYYSQIVNDFQKGDIAEGYSVSREKKESFPLTVTSAQKNPTAFYLCASSIDIEGQPQHFGDGTRLSIL.

This clone was picked up one time. The V and J genes are TRBV30 and TRBJ2-5; possibly TRBD2 for D (5 bases). Between the trimmed V and J ends, which lost 0 bases and 7 bases, there was a span of 15 bases. The CDR3 is made up of 14 amino acids. CDR1 is GTSNPN and CDR2 is SVGIG in the germline V gene (reference sequence). The CDR3 bases are TGTGCCTGGAGTGTTGGACTGGGCCTCGTGACCCAGTACTTC. Translating gives CAWSVGLGLVTQYF.

There are a few counts of this clone. V and J are TRBV2 and TRBJ1-2, with 10 bases aligning to TRBD1. Germline V gene lookup returns CDR1 SNHLY and CDR2 FYNNEI. The junction had 2 bases not matched to a gene; V was cut back by 10 bases and J by 3 bases. The CDR3 is 12 amino acids. CDR3 loop: CATGTGDYGYTF. CDR3 in DNA: TGTGCCACCGGGACAGGGGACTATGGCTACACCTTC.

This chain joins TRBV5-1 and TRBJ2-1, with D perhaps TRBD2 (6 bases). Per germline, CDR1 SGHRS and CDR2 YFSETQ. The CDR3 totals 15 residues. V lost 4 bases to trimming and J lost 2 bases, with 13 bases between them. The CDR3 here is CASSPGVGPYNEQFF. The CDR3 DNA follows: TGCGCCAGCAGCCCGGGAGTCGGGCCCTACAATGAGCAGTTCTTC.

The rearrangement links TRBV5-1 to TRBJ2-3, with 10 bases matching TRBD1. The CDR3 contains 17 residues. The germline V gene has CDR1 SGHRS and CDR2 YFSETQ. V lost 4 bases, J lost 5 bases, and 13 bases stayed unmatched. The CDR3 sequence is CASSIYLTGGEVDTQYF. CDR3 DNA sequence: TGCGCCAGCAGCATTTACTTGACAGGGGGCGAGGTAGATACGCAGTATTTT.

The rearrangement links TRBV15 to TRBJ2-4, with D tentatively TRBD2 (5 bases). The CDR3 length is 19 residues. Germline V gene lookup returns CDR1 LNHNV and CDR2 YYDKDF (reference sequence). V was pared by 4 bases and J by 4 bases, with 26 bases between. CDR3 amino acids: CATSIPKGGSGGTKNIQYF. The CDR3 bases are TGTGCCACCAGCATTCCCAAGGGTGGCAGCGGAGGAACGAAAAACATTCAGTACTTC.

The chain couples TRBV6-1 to TRBJ1-6; 7 bases are shared with TRBD1. The CDR3 extends over 15 amino acids. The V gene end was trimmed by 2 bases and the J gene end by 11 bases; junction bases not matched to a gene: 9. Germline lookup yields CDR1 MNHNS and CDR2 SASEGT. The CDR3: CASSERNRGGTPLHF. The CDR3 nucleotides read TGTGCCAGCAGTGAAAGGAACAGGGGTGGGACACCCCTCCACTTT.

This rearrangement joins TRBV5-4 to TRBJ2-1; 8 nucleotides match TRBD1. The CDR3 has 15 residues. V dropped 3 bases and J dropped 6; count of bases not matched to a gene: 8. The germline CDR1 and CDR2 sequences are SGHNT and YYREEE (reference sequence). As DNA, the CDR3 is TGTGCCAGCAGCTCACCCGGACAGGGCTTCAATGAGCAGTTCTTC. Translated, it gives CASSSPGQGFNEQFF.

The V gene is TRBV19, the J gene TRBJ1-2; 8 nucleotides match TRBD1. This CDR3 comprises 13 residues. V shed 6 bases, J shed 6 bases, and the junction held 6 bases outside the gene matches. Germline loops: CDR1 LNHDA, CDR2 SQIVND (reference sequence). The DNA of the CDR3 is TGTGCCAGTAGGGACAGGGTAAGGCATGGCTACACCTTC. Residues: CASRDRVRHGYTF.

DNA of the CDR3: TGTGCCAGCAGCCCAGGAGGGACTAGCGGGAACTACAATGAGCAGTTCTTC. This codes for CASSPGGTSGNYNEQFF. The chain carries TRBV7-9 and TRBJ2-1, with 13 bases matching TRBD2. The CDR3 is made up of 17 amino acids. Trimming removed 5 bases from V and 3 bases from J; junction bases left unmatched: 7. The V gene's germline CDR1 is SEHNR and CDR2 FQNEAQ (reference sequence).

The chain combines TRBV3-1 (or the pseudogene TRBV3-2) with TRBJ2-1; unclear D gene. This CDR3 is 12 amino acids long. V lost 4 bases and J lost 10, with 11 bases in between. The V gene's germline CDR1 is LGHDT and CDR2 YNNKEL (reference sequence). CDR3 sequence (DNA): TGTGCCAGCAGCCTCCCTAAGAGCGAGCAGTTCTTC. Protein product: CASSLPKSEQFF.

The chain links TRBV5-8 to TRBJ2-1; 16 nucleotides match TRBD2. Germline V CDR1 and CDR2: SGHTS, YDEGEE. V lost 2 bases, J lost 0 bases, and 5 bases stayed unmatched. CDR3 size: 19 residues. The CDR3 DNA sequence: TGTGCCAGCAGCTTAAGGGGACTAGCGGGGGGGTCCTCCTACAATGAGCAGTTCTTC. The encoded protein is CASSLRGLAGGSSYNEQFF.

This chain uses TRBV7-2 with TRBJ2-7; the match to TRBD1 covers 10 bases. The CDR3 extends over 19 amino acids. V dropped 5 bases and J dropped 7; count of bases not matched to a gene: 23. CDR1 and CDR2 (germline): SGHTA, FQGNSA. The CDR3 loop is CASSPRTGGSGLAWKEQYF. The CDR3 coding sequence is TGTGCCAGCAGCCCGAGGACAGGGGGATCTGGACTAGCTTGGAAAGAGCAGTACTTC.

The chain couples TRBV5-1 to TRBJ2-7; 8 nucleotides line up with TRBD1. The germline CDR1 and CDR2 sequences are SGHRS and YFSETQ. V gave up 0 bases and J gave up 3 bases; unmatched junction bases: 14. CDR3 length equals 18 residues. In DNA form, the CDR3 reads TGCGCCAGCAGCTTGGGGGACAGGATATCGTCCGGGAGCTACGAGCAGTACTTC. It encodes CASSLGDRISSGSYEQYF.

V gene TRBV11-2 combines with J gene TRBJ2-7; D unclear. The CDR3 is 12 residues long. V lost 7 bases and J lost 6, with 13 bases in between. CDR1 and CDR2 from the germline V gene are SGHAT and FQNNGV. CDR3 protein: CASTSVAVEQYF. DNA for the CDR3: TGTGCCAGCACTTCGGTGGCGGTCGAGCAGTACTTC.

V and J are TRBV5-1 and TRBJ2-7; D unclear. V lost 3 bases and J lost 7, with 5 bases in between. The CDR3 sequence is 10 residues long. The germline gives CDR1 SGHRS, CDR2 YFSETQ. The CDR3 coding sequence is TGCGCCAGCAGCTGGGCGGAGCAGTACTTC. Translated: CASSWAEQYF.

This clone has a count of ten or more. The rearrangement joins TRBV25-1 to TRBJ2-2; D is perhaps TRBD1 (6 bases). The V end was cut by 1 base, the J end by 4 bases, with 10 bases between. The CDR3 sequence is 15 residues long. Germline CDR1 MGHDK, CDR2 SYGVNS. The CDR3 sequence: CASSEFTGPTGELFF. The CDR3 DNA sequence: TGTGCCAGCAGTGAATTCACAGGGCCCACCGGGGAGCTGTTTTTT.

The genes are TRBV28 and TRBJ1-2, with TRBD1 matching over 10 bases. From germline, CDR1 is MDHEN and CDR2 SYDVKM. This CDR3 comprises 15 residues. Trimming took 5 bases from V and 8 from J; bases not matched to a gene: 11. Here the CDR3 DNA reads TGTGCCAGCAGTCAACGGGACAGGGGCATTGAGGGCTACACCTTC. Amino acids: CASSQRDRGIEGYTF.

The chain recombines TRBV28 with TRBJ2-3; 10 bases line up with TRBD1. Looked up from germline, CDR1 is MDHEN and CDR2 is SYDVKM. The CDR3 runs to 14 residues. Trimming took 7 bases from V and 5 from J; bases not matched to a gene: 6. The DNA of the CDR3 is TGTGCCAGCATCAGAGGACAGGGGGGAGATACGCAGTATTTT. This translates into CASIRGQGGDTQYF.